This T cell receptor (beta chain) was captured in a study of T cell responses to AZD1222 COVID-19 vaccine. This clone was detected once. Its antigen is not identified. Germline values: CDR1 LGHNA, CDR2 YSLEER. The ends lost 3 bases at V and 5 bases at J; junction bases unmatched: 5. There are 15 residues in the CDR3. Repertoires were generated with immunoSEQ multiplex PCR, while TCRdb's copy carries only in-frame clones and drops some. The sample holds some 120,000 clones, about 89% seen once. Study-wide results and caveats: Regions 160-218 and 743-854 dominated among vaccine-associated CD4 TCRs spanning spike. Donors skewed white British and female; clonal diversity was possibly underestimated. Scientists sampled the repertoires only once the peak T cell response had passed. Spike-specific TCR repertoires showed rising breadth and depth after two AZD1222 doses.

The input for sequencing was peripheral blood, taken on day 0 of AZD1222 vaccination. The chain is built from TRBV4-3 and TRBJ2-2; the match to TRBD2 covers 8 bases. The origin of this receptor is an adult in good health. CDR3 sequence (DNA): TGCGCCAGCAGCCAGCTGGGCGGGAGGACCGGGGAGCTGTTTTTT. This translates into CASSQLGGRTGELFF.